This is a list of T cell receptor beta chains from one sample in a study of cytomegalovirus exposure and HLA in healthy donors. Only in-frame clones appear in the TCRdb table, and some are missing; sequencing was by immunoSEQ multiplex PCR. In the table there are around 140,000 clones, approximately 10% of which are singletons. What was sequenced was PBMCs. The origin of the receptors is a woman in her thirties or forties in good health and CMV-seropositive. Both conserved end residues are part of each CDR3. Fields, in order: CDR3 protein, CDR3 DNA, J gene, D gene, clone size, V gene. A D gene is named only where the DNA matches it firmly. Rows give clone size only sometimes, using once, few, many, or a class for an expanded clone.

CASSLSGTETYEQYF	TGTGCCAGCAGCTTATCCGGGACAGAGACCTACGAGCAGTACTTC	TRBJ2-7	TRBD1	few	TRBV7-2
CSVAEGPYEQYF	TGCAGCGTTGCTGAGGGCCCCTACGAGCAGTACTTC	TRBJ2-7	.	.	TRBV29-1
CASSPDRAGETQYF	TGCGCCAGCAGCCCCGACAGGGCGGGAGAGACCCAGTACTTC	TRBJ2-5	TRBD1	few	TRBV5-1
CASSVAGGIPGELFF	TGTGCCAGCAGTGTAGCGGGGGGGATCCCCGGGGAGCTGTTTTTT	TRBJ2-2	TRBD2	few	TRBV27
CASSIDSSYEQYF	TGTGCCAGTAGTATAGACAGCTCCTACGAGCAGTACTTC	TRBJ2-7	.	.	TRBV19
CASSSQGQTNEKLFF	TGCGCCAGCAGCTCCCAGGGACAAACTAATGAAAAACTGTTTTTT	TRBJ1-4	.	.	TRBV4-1
CASSSRGLNTEAFF	TGTGCCAGCAGTTCCCGCGGCCTGAACACTGAAGCTTTCTTT	TRBJ1-1	.	.	TRBV6-5
CASSLGGHTGELFF	TGCGCCAGCAGCCTGGGGGGGCACACCGGGGAGCTGTTTTTT	TRBJ2-2	.	once	TRBV5-1
CASSLVGQGVSGNTIYF	TGTGCCAGCAGCTTAGTTGGACAGGGGGTGAGCGGAAACACCATATATTTT	TRBJ1-3	TRBD1	few	TRBV11-2
CASSLAGRGKYGYTF	TGTGCCAGCAGCTTGGCCGGGAGGGGGAAATATGGCTACACCTTC	TRBJ1-2	.	few	TRBV5-4
CASSRSRGSYEQYF	TGTGCCAGCAGCCGATCACGGGGTTCCTACGAGCAGTACTTC	TRBJ2-7	.	.	TRBV6-5
CASSESIQTGAEAFF	TGCGCCAGCAGTGAGTCTATCCAAACAGGGGCTGAAGCTTTCTTT	TRBJ1-1	TRBD1	few	TRBV10-1
CASSLDPSGYTGELFF	TGTGCCAGCAGCTTAGACCCTAGCGGGTACACCGGGGAGCTGTTTTTT	TRBJ2-2	TRBD2	.	TRBV7-9
CATKDLVISNQPQHF	TGTGCCACCAAAGACCTAGTAATAAGCAATCAGCCCCAGCATTTT	TRBJ1-5	.	.	TRBV19
CATNSLDRGGTGELFF	TGTGCCACCAACTCCCTGGACAGGGGGGGCACCGGGGAGCTGTTTTTT	TRBJ2-2	TRBD1	few	TRBV7-9
CASSPGVTNTEAFF	TGTGCCAGCAGTCCAGGGGTCACGAACACTGAAGCTTTCTTT	TRBJ1-1	.	.	TRBV6-5
CASSYSGTVGGVDIQYF	TGCGCCAGCAGCTACTCAGGGACAGTGGGGGGTGTGGACATTCAGTACTTC	TRBJ2-4	.	.	TRBV4-1
CASRGLAVETQYF	TGTGCCAGCAGGGGGCTAGCGGTAGAGACCCAGTACTTC	TRBJ2-5	TRBD2	few	TRBV7-9
CASSSPGFSGGDSEQFF	TGTGCCAGTAGTAGCCCCGGGTTCAGCGGGGGGGACTCTGAGCAGTTCTTC	TRBJ2-1	TRBD2	.	TRBV19
CASSPDRASGPQHF	TGTGCCAGCAGCCCGGACAGGGCCTCGGGGCCCCAGCATTTT	TRBJ1-5	TRBD1	many	TRBV5-5
CASTEPGELFF	TGTGCCAGCACCGAGCCCGGGGAGCTGTTTTTT	TRBJ2-2	.	.	TRBV6-4
CASSLVTSGVQTQYF	TGTGCCAGCAGTTTAGTGACTAGCGGGGTCCAGACTCAGTACTTC	TRBJ2-5	TRBD2	few	TRBV27
CANSRASGGLTYEQYF	TGTGCCAATAGTAGGGCTAGCGGGGGCCTTACCTACGAGCAGTACTTC	TRBJ2-7	TRBD2	few	TRBV19
CASSLAKQGSGNTIYF	TGTGCCAGCAGCTTAGCCAAGCAGGGCTCTGGAAACACCATATATTTT	TRBJ1-3	.	few	TRBV7-6
CASSYVTGDQPQHF	TGTGCCAGCAGTTACGTGACAGGGGATCAGCCCCAGCATTTT	TRBJ1-5	TRBD1	few	TRBV6-6
CASENRGGTEAFF	TGTGCCAGCGAGAACAGGGGCGGCACTGAAGCTTTCTTT	TRBJ1-1	TRBD1	few	TRBV7-9
CASSRGGPPYNEQFF	TGTGCCAGCAGCCGAGGGGGCCCACCGTACAATGAGCAGTTCTTC	TRBJ2-1	TRBD1	few	TRBV27
CASSPRQGASGYTF	TGTGCCAGCAGCCCTAGACAGGGGGCTTCTGGCTACACCTTC	TRBJ1-2	TRBD1	.	TRBV7-2
CASSLGSGYEQYF	TGCGCCAGCAGCTTGGGGAGCGGGTACGAGCAGTACTTC	TRBJ2-7	.	.	TRBV5-1
CASSLELPGGSVLFF	TGCGCCAGCAGCTTGGAGTTGCCAGGCGGGAGCGTGCTGTTTTTT	TRBJ2-2	TRBD2	few	TRBV5-1
CASSITGGHGYTF	TGTGCCAGTAGTATCACAGGGGGCCATGGCTACACCTTC	TRBJ1-2	TRBD1	.	TRBV19
CASSPLLGGGAETQYF	TGTGCCAGCAGCCCCCTGCTTGGCGGGGGGGCAGAGACCCAGTACTTC	TRBJ2-5	TRBD2	few	TRBV5-8
CASKTGGGLSRNSPLHF	TGTGCCAGCAAAACAGGGGGAGGCCTATCTAGAAATTCACCCCTCCACTTT	TRBJ1-6	TRBD1	few	TRBV27
CASSFLGSDSPLHF	TGTGCCAGCAGTTTCCTGGGCTCTGATTCACCCCTCCACTTT	TRBJ1-6	.	.	TRBV27
CASSFRDTQYF	TGTGCCAGCTCCTTCAGGGATACGCAGTATTTT	TRBJ2-3	.	few	TRBV5-6
CATFRGVGANVLTF	TGTGCCACTTTTCGGGGTGTCGGGGCCAACGTCCTGACTTTC	TRBJ2-6	.	.	TRBV7-8
CASSLGQGYGYTF	TGTGCCAGCAGCTTAGGACAGGGGTATGGCTACACCTTC	TRBJ1-2	TRBD1	.	TRBV7-9
CASSLAVIQETQYF	TGTGCCAGCAGCTTAGCCGTTATCCAAGAGACCCAGTACTTC	TRBJ2-5	.	.	TRBV5-8
CASSPEGGFEKLFF	TGTGCCAGCAGCCCGGAAGGCGGATTTGAAAAACTGTTTTTT	TRBJ1-4	.	few	TRBV14
CASTATGGKETQYF	TGTGCCAGTACCGCGACAGGGGGCAAAGAGACCCAGTACTTC	TRBJ2-5	TRBD1	.	TRBV19
CASSKVSSGAEETQYF	TGTGCCAGCAGCAAAGTTTCTAGCGGGGCTGAAGAGACCCAGTACTTC	TRBJ2-5	.	.	TRBV21-1
CASSVGGTSGGNEQFF	TGTGCCAGCAGCGTAGGCGGGACTAGCGGGGGAAATGAGCAGTTCTTC	TRBJ2-1	TRBD2	.	TRBV9